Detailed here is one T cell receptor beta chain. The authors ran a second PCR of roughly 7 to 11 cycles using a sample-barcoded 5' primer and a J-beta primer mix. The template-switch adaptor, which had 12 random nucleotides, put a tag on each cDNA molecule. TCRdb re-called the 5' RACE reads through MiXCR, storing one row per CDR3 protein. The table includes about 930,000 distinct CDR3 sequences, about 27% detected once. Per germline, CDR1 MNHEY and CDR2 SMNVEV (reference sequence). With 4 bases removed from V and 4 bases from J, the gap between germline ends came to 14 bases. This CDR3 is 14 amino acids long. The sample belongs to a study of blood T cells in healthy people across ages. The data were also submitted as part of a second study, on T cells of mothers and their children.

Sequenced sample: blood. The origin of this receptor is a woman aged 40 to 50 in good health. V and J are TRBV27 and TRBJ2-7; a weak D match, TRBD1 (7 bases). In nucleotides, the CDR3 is TGTGCCAGCAGTTCGACGCCAGGGGGGTACGAGCAGTACTTC. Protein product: CASSSTPGGYEQYF.